This T cell receptor beta chain was obtained from a study of cytomegalovirus exposure and HLA in healthy donors. With 3 bases removed from V and 1 base from J, the gap between germline ends came to 8 bases. Germline V CDR1 and CDR2: SGDLS, YYNGEE. CDR3 length: 14 amino acids. The study ran its PCR with 60 Vbeta and 13 Jbeta primers. Generated by immunoSEQ multiplex PCR, the TCRdb table keeps only in-frame clones and is missing some. The sample carries 65,000 to 80,000 clones, roughly 72% recorded once. The material sequenced was PBMCs. This TCR was sampled from a man in his forties in good health and CMV-seropositive. The rearrangement joins TRBV9 to TRBJ1-3; tentatively, D is TRBD1 (6 bases). The CDR3 protein is CASSDDRSGNTIYF. CDR3 nucleotide sequence: TGTGCCAGCAGCGACGACAGGTCTGGAAACACCATATATTTT.